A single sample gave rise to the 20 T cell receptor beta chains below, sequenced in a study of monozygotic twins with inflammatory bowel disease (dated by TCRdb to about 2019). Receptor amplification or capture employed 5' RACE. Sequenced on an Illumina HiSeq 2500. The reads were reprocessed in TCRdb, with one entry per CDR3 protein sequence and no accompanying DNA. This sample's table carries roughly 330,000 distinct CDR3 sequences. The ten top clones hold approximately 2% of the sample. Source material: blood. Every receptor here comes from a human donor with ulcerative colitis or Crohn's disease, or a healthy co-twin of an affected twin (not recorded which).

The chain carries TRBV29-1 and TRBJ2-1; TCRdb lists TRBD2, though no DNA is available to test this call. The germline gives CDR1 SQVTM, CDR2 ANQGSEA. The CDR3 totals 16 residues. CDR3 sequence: CSVEDTSEYTYNEQFF.

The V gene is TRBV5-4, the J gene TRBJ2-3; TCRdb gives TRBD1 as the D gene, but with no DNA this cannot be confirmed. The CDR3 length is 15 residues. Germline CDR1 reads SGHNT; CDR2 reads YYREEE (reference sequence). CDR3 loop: CASSWGQVGADTQYF.

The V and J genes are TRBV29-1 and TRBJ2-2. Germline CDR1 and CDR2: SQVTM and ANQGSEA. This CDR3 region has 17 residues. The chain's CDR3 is CSVVAGSKSGDTGELFF.

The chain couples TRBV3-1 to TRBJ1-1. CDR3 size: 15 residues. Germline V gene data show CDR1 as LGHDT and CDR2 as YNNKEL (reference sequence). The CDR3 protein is CASSQDAKPNTEAFF.

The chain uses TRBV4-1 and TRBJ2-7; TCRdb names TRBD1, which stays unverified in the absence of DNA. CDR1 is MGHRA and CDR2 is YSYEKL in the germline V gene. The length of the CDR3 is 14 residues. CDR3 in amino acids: CASSQEGQAYEQYF.

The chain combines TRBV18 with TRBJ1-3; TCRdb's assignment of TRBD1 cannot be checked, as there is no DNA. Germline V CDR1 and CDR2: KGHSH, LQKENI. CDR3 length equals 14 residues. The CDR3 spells CASSPMGAGNTIYF.

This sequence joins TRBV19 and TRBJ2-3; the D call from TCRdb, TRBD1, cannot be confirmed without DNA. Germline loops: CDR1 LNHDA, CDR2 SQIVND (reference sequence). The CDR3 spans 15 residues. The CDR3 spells CASSSQGQGPDTQYF.

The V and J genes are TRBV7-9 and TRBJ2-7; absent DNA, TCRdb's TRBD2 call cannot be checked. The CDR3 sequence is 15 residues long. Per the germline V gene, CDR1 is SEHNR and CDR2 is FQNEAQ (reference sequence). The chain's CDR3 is CASSLEGGGTYEQYF.

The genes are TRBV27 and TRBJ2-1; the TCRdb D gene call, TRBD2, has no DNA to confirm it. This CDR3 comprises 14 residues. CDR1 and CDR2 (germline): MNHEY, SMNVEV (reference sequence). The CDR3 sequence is CASSLRTYYNEQFF.

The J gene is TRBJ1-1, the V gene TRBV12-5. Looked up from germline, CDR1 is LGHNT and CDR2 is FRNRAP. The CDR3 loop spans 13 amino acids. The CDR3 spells CASGESEDTEAFF.

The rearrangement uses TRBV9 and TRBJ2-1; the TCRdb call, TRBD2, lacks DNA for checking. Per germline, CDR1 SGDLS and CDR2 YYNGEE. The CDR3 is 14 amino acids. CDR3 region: CASSVGSGLMEQFF.

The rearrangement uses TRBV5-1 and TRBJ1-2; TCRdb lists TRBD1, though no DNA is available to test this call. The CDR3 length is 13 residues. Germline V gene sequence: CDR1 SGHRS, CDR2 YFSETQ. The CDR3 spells CASAGGAGYGYTF.

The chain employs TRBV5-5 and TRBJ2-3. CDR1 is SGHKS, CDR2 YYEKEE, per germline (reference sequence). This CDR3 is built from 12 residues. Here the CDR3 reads CASSLFTDTQYF.

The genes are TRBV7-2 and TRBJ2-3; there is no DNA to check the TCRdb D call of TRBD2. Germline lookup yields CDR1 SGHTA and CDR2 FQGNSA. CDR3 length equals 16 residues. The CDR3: CASSFPRDSSTDTQYF.

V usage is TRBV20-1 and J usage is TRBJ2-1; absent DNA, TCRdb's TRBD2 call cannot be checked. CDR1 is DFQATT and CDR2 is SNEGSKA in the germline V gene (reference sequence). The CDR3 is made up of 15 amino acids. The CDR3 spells CSASAWTSEANEQFF.

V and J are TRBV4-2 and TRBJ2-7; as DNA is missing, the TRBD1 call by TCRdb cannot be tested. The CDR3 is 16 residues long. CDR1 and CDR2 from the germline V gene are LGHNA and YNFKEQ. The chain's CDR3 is CASSHATGDLTYEQYF.

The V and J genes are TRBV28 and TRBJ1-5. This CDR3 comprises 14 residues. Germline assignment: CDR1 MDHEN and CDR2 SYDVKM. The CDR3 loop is CASSSSGGEQPQHF.

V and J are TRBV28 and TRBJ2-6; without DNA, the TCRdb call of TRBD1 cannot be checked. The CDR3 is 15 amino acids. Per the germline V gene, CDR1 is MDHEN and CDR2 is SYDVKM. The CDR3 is CASSMGGAGANVLTF.

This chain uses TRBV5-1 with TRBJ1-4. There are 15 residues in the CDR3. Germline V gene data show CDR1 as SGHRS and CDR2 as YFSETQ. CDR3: CASSLDSATNEKLFF. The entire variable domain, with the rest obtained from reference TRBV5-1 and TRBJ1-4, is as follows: KAGVTQTPRYLIKTRGQQVTLSCSPISGHRSVSWYQQTPGQGLQFLFEYFSETQRNKGNFPGRFSGRQFSNSRSEMNVSTLELGDSALYLCASSLDSATNEKLFFGSGTQLSVL.

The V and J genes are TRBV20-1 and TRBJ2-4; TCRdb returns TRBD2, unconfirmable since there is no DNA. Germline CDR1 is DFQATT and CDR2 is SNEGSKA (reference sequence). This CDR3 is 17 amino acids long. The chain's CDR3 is CSAAIGLAGKLTNIQYF.